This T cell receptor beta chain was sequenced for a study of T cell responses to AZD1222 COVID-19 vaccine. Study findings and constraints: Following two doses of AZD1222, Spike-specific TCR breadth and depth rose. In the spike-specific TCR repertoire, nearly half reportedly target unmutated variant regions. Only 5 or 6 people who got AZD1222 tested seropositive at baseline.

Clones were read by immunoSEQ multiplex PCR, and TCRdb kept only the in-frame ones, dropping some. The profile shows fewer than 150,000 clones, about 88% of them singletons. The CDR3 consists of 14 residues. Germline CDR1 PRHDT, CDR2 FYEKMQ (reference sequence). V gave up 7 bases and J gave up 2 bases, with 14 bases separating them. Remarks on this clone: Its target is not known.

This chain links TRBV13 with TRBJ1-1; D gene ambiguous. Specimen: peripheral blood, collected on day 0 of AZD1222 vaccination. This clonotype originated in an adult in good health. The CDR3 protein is CASTLWGFNTEAFF. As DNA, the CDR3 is TGTGCCAGCACCTTGTGGGGATTTAACACTGAAGCTTTCTTT.